What follows are 25 T cell receptor beta chains derived from one specimen sequenced in a study of OX40 agonist ivuxolimab in advanced cancers. Clones were read by immunoSEQ multiplex PCR, and TCRdb kept only the in-frame ones, dropping some. The sample consists of some 86,000 clones, roughly 94% of them appearing once. The source material was CD4+ or CD8+ T cells sorted from blood, sampled in a trial of the OX40 agonist ivuxolimab. The receptors come from an adult with an advanced solid tumor such as melanoma, head and neck, liver or kidney cancer.

The chain joins TRBV13 to TRBJ2-7, with 8 bases identical to TRBD1. Germline V gene lookup returns CDR1 PRHDT and CDR2 FYEKMQ (reference sequence). The CDR3 has 14 amino acids. V lost 3 bases and J lost 4; bases outside the gene matches: 5. CDR3 sequence: CASSLGRGQYEQYF. CDR3 sequence (DNA): TGTGCCAGCAGCTTGGGCAGGGGGCAGTACGAGCAGTACTTC.

The chain links TRBV7-9 to TRBJ2-5; D possibly uses TRBD1 or TRBD2 (7 bases each). Germline V gives CDR1 SEHNR, CDR2 FQNEAQ (reference sequence). The V end lost 4 bases, the J end lost 5 bases, and 20 bases lay between the germline ends. The CDR3 sequence is 16 residues long. CDR3 sequence (DNA): TGTGCCAGCAGCTCTAGGACTAGTACCAGGGGGGAGACCCAGTACTTC. Its protein is CASSSRTSTRGETQYF.

In this sample, this clone turned up once. The genes are TRBV4-1 and TRBJ2-7; D is undetermined. This CDR3 comprises 13 residues. Germline assignment: CDR1 MGHRA and CDR2 YSYEKL. Trimming shortened V by 1 base and J by 1 base, and 5 bases separated the two germline ends. The CDR3 spells CASSQAPSYEQYF. CDR3 in DNA: TGCGCCAGCAGCCAAGCCCCTTCCTACGAGCAGTACTTC.

The table lists this clone with a count of one. The gene calls are TRBV4-1 and TRBJ2-5; D perhaps matches TRBD1 (6 bases). The CDR3 extends over 16 amino acids. V lost 1 base and J 0 bases, leaving 12 bases between the germline ends. In germline, CDR1 is MGHRA, CDR2 YSYEKL. CDR3 region: CASSQVVTGHQETQYF. CDR3 sequence (DNA): TGCGCCAGCAGCCAAGTGGTGACAGGTCACCAAGAGACCCAGTACTTC.

The chain uses TRBV5-8 and TRBJ2-7, with 8 positions matching TRBD2. The CDR3 length is 15 residues. V was pared by 0 bases and J by 3 bases, with 5 bases of the junction left unmatched. Germline CDR1 SGHTS, CDR2 YDEGEE. The CDR3 loop reads CASSLERGGDYEQYF. The CDR3 DNA reads as TGTGCCAGCAGCTTGGAACGGGGGGGTGACTACGAGCAGTACTTC.

V is TRBV19 and J is TRBJ1-1; TRBD1 matches at 8 bases. Germline assignment: CDR1 LNHDA and CDR2 SQIVND (reference sequence). V shed 5 bases and J 6 bases; nucleotides not matched to a gene: 8. This CDR3 spans 14 amino acids. CDR3 sequence reads: CASSLTGAAAEAFF. Here the CDR3 DNA reads TGTGCCAGTAGTCTGACAGGGGCTGCCGCTGAAGCTTTCTTT.

The chain combines TRBV21-1 with TRBJ2-3; TRBD2, as called in the table, went unchecked against the DNA. TRBV21-1 is a pseudogene locus. This CDR3 has 16 amino acids. Written as DNA, the CDR3 is TGTGCCAGCAGCCAAGATAGCGGGAGATCGACAGATACGCAGTATTTT. Encoded protein: CASSQDSGRSTDTQYF.

This chain joins TRBV7-8 and TRBJ2-7, with D unclear. V lost 3 bases and J 1 base, leaving 4 bases between the germline ends. This CDR3 comprises 12 residues. From germline, CDR1 is SGHVS and CDR2 FQNEAQ. The CDR3 DNA sequence: TGTGCCAGCAGCTTCGGGTCCTACGAGCAGTACTTC. Protein product: CASSFGSYEQYF.

In its sample, this clone was seen once. CDR3 coding DNA: TGTGCCAGCAGTGACTCATGGACCGGGGAGCTGTTTTTT. This translates into CASSDSWTGELFF. The V call is TRBV6-4, the J call TRBJ2-2; D is unclear. The V end lost 0 bases, the J end lost 5 bases, and 4 bases lay between the germline ends. The CDR3 loop spans 13 amino acids. The germline CDR1 and CDR2 sequences are MRHNA and SNTAGT.

The V and J genes are TRBV25-1 and TRBJ1-1; D not resolved. V gave up 4 bases and J gave up 4 bases, with 10 bases separating them. Germline CDR1 and CDR2: MGHDK and SYGVNS. The CDR3 totals 13 residues. The CDR3 DNA follows: TGTGCCAGCAGTGCCCTCCTTGGCACTGAAGCTTTCTTT. This codes for CASSALLGTEAFF.

This chain joins TRBV13 and TRBJ1-1; unclear D gene. The V gene lost 1 base and the J gene lost 8 bases, with 14 bases spanning the gap. The germline gives CDR1 PRHDT, CDR2 FYEKMQ (reference sequence). The CDR3 consists of 14 residues. The CDR3 here is CASSLAPQRREAFF. The DNA for the CDR3 is TGTGCCAGCAGCTTAGCCCCCCAGCGACGGGAAGCTTTCTTT. The entire variable domain, with the rest obtained from reference TRBV13 and TRBJ1-1, is as follows: AAGVIQSPRHLIKEKRETATLKCYPIPRHDTVYWYQQGPGQDPQFLISFYEKMQSDKGSIPDRFSAQQFSDYHSELNMSSLELGDSALYFCASSLAPQRREAFFGQGTRLTVV.

The chain joins TRBV2 to TRBJ2-1; 7 bases line up with TRBD1. This CDR3 has 14 amino acids. Germline V gives CDR1 SNHLY, CDR2 FYNNEI. V trimming: 3 bases; J trimming: 3 bases; junction bases outside the gene matches: 2. The CDR3 reads CASSDRQGYNEQFF. The CDR3, as DNA: TGTGCCAGCAGTGACCGACAGGGCTACAATGAGCAGTTCTTC.

The chain is built from TRBV27 and TRBJ2-7; 9 bases fit TRBD1. The germline CDR1 and CDR2 sequences are MNHEY and SMNVEV (reference sequence). This CDR3 is built from 15 residues. V lost 5 bases, J lost 3 bases, and 8 bases stayed unmatched. CDR3 DNA: TGTGCCAGCAGTGCTACCGGGACAGGGTTCTACGAGCAGTACTTC. Amino acid sequence: CASSATGTGFYEQYF.

This chain joins TRBV9 and TRBJ1-2; tentative D call: TRBD1 (5 bases). Trimming removed 0 bases from V and 6 bases from J, with 15 bases in between. The CDR3 has 15 amino acids. Germline assignment: CDR1 SGDLS and CDR2 YYNGEE. CDR3 bases: TGTGCCAGCAGCGTAGTATCCGGGGGGGTTGATGGCTACACCTTC. Amino acids: CASSVVSGGVDGYTF.

The V gene is TRBV19, the J gene TRBJ1-1; maybe TRBD1 (5 bases). Germline V gene lookup returns CDR1 LNHDA and CDR2 SQIVND (reference sequence). The CDR3 is 13 amino acids. Trimming removed 3 bases at V and 4 bases at J, with 9 bases between. The CDR3 spells CASSMRGGTEAFF. As DNA, the CDR3 is TGTGCCAGTAGTATGCGGGGGGGCACTGAAGCTTTCTTT.

The gene calls are TRBV2 and TRBJ2-1, with D maybe TRBD1 (6 bases). V was clipped by 2 bases and J by 4 bases, with 12 bases between them. The CDR3 is 15 amino acids. Germline loops: CDR1 SNHLY, CDR2 FYNNEI. The CDR3 region is CASSERQGIYNEQFF. Written as DNA, the CDR3 is TGTGCCAGCAGTGAAAGGCAGGGGATATACAATGAGCAGTTCTTC.

The chain couples TRBV7-9 to TRBJ2-1; no reliable D call. The CDR3 extends over 12 amino acids. V was clipped by 6 bases and J by 5 bases, with 8 bases between them. The germline V gene encodes CDR1 SEHNR and CDR2 FQNEAQ (reference sequence). CDR3 nucleotide sequence: TGTGCCAGCAGGGGCGGTAACAATGAGCAGTTCTTC. Protein: CASRGGNNEQFF. Looking up the rest from reference TRBV7-9 and TRBJ2-1 gives the full variable domain: DTGVSQNPRHKITKRGQNVTFRCDPISEHNRLYWYRQTLGQGPEFLTYFQNEAQLEKSRLLSDRFSAERPKGSFSTLEIQRTEQGDSAMYLCASRGGNNEQFFGPGTRLTVL.

The CDR3 DNA follows: TGTGCCAGCAGCTCCCCCGGGGGCTATGAGCAGTTCTTC. It translates to CASSSPGGYEQFF. The V and J genes are TRBV7-9 and TRBJ2-1; D could derive from TRBD1 or TRBD2 (6 bases each). Trimming removed 4 bases from V and 8 bases from J, with 12 bases in between. The CDR3 covers 13 residues. Germline V gene lookup returns CDR1 SEHNR and CDR2 FQNEAQ (reference sequence).

The genes are TRBV7-9 and TRBJ1-1, with D tentatively TRBD1 (6 bases). In germline, CDR1 is SEHNR, CDR2 FQNEAQ (reference sequence). V lost 4 bases, J lost 3 bases, and 18 bases lay in between. This CDR3 is built from 16 residues. CDR3 DNA sequence: TGTGCCAGCAGCTCCACCGACAGGTACCTCGACACTGAAGCTTTCTTT. Its translation is CASSSTDRYLDTEAFF.

Only one count was recorded for this clone. J is TRBJ2-2 and V is TRBV11-2; 12 bases fit TRBD2. The CDR3 spans 15 residues. After removal of 3 bases from V and 6 bases from J, the junction contained 2 bases not matched to a gene. CDR1 and CDR2 from the germline V gene are SGHAT and FQNNGV. CDR3 nucleotides: TGTGCCAGCAGCTTGTCTAGCGGGAGGGCCGGGGAGCTGTTTTTT. It translates to CASSLSSGRAGELFF.

This chain uses TRBV7-9 with TRBJ1-4, with D uncertain. Germline lookup yields CDR1 SEHNR and CDR2 FQNEAQ (reference sequence). The CDR3 extends over 11 amino acids. V lost 4 bases, J lost 7 bases, and 4 bases lay in between. The CDR3 region has the DNA TGTGCCAGCAGCTCGAGTGAAAAACTGTTTTTT. Protein: CASSSSEKLFF.

This chain joins TRBV28 and TRBJ2-1; 7 bases are shared with TRBD1. Germline V gene lookup returns CDR1 MDHEN and CDR2 SYDVKM. The CDR3 length is 14 residues. V was clipped by 3 bases and J by 8 bases; unmatched bases: 7. The CDR3 here is CASSFRGIMDEQFF. The CDR3 nucleotides are TGTGCCAGCAGTTTCAGGGGGATCATGGATGAGCAGTTCTTC.

The chain recombines TRBV29-1 with TRBJ1-1, with D unresolved. The CDR3 sequence is 11 residues long. Between the trimmed V and J ends, which lost 4 bases and 3 bases, there was a span of 6 bases. CDR1 and CDR2 from the germline V gene are SQVTM and ANQGSEA. Here the CDR3 reads CSVAGDTEAFF. The CDR3 DNA is TGCAGCGTTGCCGGGGACACTGAAGCTTTCTTT.

The V and J genes are TRBV5-4 and TRBJ2-5, with 11 nucleotides matching TRBD2. The germline CDR1 and CDR2 sequences are SGHNT and YYREEE (reference sequence). Germline trimming cut 4 bases from V and 4 bases from J; bases unmatched to any gene: 6. The CDR3 extends over 15 amino acids. CDR3 bases: TGTGCCAGCAGCCGGCTAGCGGGGGGCGGAGAGACCCAGTACTTC. This sequence encodes CASSRLAGGGETQYF.

This chain connects TRBV28 to TRBJ2-3; TRBD1 is a possible D gene (5 bases). Germline V gives CDR1 MDHEN, CDR2 SYDVKM. This CDR3 has 15 residues. Trimming took 3 bases from V and 0 from J, leaving 10 bases between them. As DNA, the CDR3 is TGTGCCAGCAGTTTCCCGGACACTAGCACAGATACGCAGTATTTT. It is translated as CASSFPDTSTDTQYF.